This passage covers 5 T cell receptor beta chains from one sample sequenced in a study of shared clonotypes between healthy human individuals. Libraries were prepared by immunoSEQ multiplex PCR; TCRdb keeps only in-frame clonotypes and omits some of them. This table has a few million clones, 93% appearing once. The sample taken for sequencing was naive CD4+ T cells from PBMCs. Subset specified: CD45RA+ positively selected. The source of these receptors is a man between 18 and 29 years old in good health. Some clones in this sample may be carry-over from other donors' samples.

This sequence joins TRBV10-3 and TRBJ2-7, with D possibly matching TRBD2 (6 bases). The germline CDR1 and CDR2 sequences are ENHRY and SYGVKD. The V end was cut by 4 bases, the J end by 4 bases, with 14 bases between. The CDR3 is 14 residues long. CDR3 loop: CAISGGTGTYEQYF. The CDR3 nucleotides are TGTGCCATCAGTGGCGGGACGGGAACTTACGAGCAGTACTTC.

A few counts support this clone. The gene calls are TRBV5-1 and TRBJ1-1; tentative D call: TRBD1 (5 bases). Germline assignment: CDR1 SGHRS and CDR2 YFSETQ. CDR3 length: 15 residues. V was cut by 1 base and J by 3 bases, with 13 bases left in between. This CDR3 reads CASSLWTEGDTEAFF. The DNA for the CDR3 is TGCGCCAGCAGCTTGTGGACCGAAGGGGACACTGAAGCTTTCTTT.

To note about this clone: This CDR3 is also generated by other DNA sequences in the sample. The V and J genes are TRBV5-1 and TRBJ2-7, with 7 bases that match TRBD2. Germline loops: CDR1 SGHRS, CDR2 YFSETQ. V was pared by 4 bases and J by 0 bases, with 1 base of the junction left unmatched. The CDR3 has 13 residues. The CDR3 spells CASSLAVSYEQYF. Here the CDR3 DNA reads TGCGCCAGCAGCCTAGCGGTCTCCTACGAGCAGTACTTC.

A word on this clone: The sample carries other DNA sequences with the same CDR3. CDR3 sequence reads: CASSLGPPYEQYF. The CDR3 DNA reads as TGCGCCAGCAGCTTGGGGCCTCCCTACGAGCAGTACTTC. The V call is TRBV5-1, the J call TRBJ2-7; D uncertain. In germline, CDR1 is SGHRS, CDR2 YFSETQ. V lost 0 bases, J lost 2 bases, and 6 bases lay in between. The CDR3 is 13 amino acids.

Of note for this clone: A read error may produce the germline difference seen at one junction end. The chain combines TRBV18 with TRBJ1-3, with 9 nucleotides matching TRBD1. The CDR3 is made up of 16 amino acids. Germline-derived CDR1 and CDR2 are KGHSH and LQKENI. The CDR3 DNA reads TGTGCCAGCTCGCCACAGGGGGCCGGGTCTGGAAACACCATATATTTT. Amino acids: CASSPQGAGSGNTIYF.